These 15 T cell receptor beta chains were all obtained from the same sample, sequenced in a study of Tregs in tolerant kidney transplant recipients. This table comes from immunoSEQ multiplex PCR, and its TCRdb copy is limited to in-frame clones, with some not included. The sample carries 20,000 to 25,000 clones, 81% recorded once. The nonmyeloablative bone marrow transplants came from related graft donors, with transient mixed chimerism. Sequenced here: CD8+ T cells from blood (PBMCs), sampled 6 months after the transplant. The receptors shown here come from a human patient who received a combined kidney and bone marrow transplant. Some of these T cells may belong to the graft donor.

The V gene is TRBV4-1, the J gene TRBJ2-7; D gene ambiguous. V was trimmed by 0 bases and J by 3 bases, leaving 9 bases between them. In germline, CDR1 is MGHRA, CDR2 YSYEKL. The CDR3 has 14 residues. The CDR3 here is CASSQEPRNYEQYF. The DNA for the CDR3 is TGCGCCAGCAGCCAAGAACCTAGAAACTACGAGCAGTACTTC.

V and J are TRBV5-5 and TRBJ1-1; D unresolved. CDR1 and CDR2 (germline): SGHKS, YYEKEE (reference sequence). V gave up 2 bases and J gave up 1 base, with 6 bases separating them. CDR3 length equals 13 residues. CDR3 residues: CASSFGENTEAFF. The CDR3 nucleotides are TGTGCCAGCAGCTTCGGAGAGAACACTGAAGCTTTCTTT.

Sample share makes this clone large (0.1 to 1%). CDR3 protein: CASSEALPGDSGNTIYF. In DNA form, the CDR3 reads TGTGCCAGCAGTGAAGCGCTTCCGGGAGACTCTGGAAACACCATATATTTT. The chain has TRBV2 and TRBJ1-3, with D unresolved. Germline CDR1 and CDR2: SNHLY and FYNNEI. Trimming stripped 0 bases from V and 0 bases from J, with 12 bases between. CDR3 size: 17 residues.

The table lists this clone with many counts. The genes are TRBV7-2 and TRBJ1-2; no firm D call. The V end was cut by 1 base, the J end by 7 bases, with 10 bases between. Germline CDR1 and CDR2: SGHTA and FQGNSA. CDR3 length: 13 amino acids. The CDR3 nucleotides read TGTGCCAGCAGCTTAGATTCTGCGGCTGGCTACACCTTC. It codes for CASSLDSAAGYTF.

This clone was picked up a small number of times. This CDR3 reads CASYPRTSGGISYNEQFF. The CDR3, as DNA: TGTGCCAGCTATCCGCGGACTAGCGGGGGGATCTCCTACAATGAGCAGTTCTTC. The genes are TRBV5-4 and TRBJ2-1; TRBD2 agrees at 14 bases. Looked up from germline, CDR1 is SGHNT and CDR2 is YYREEE (reference sequence). V trimming: 7 bases; J trimming: 0 bases; junction bases outside the gene matches: 9. The CDR3 consists of 18 residues.

This CDR3 reads CASSYGGQAYEQYF. The CDR3, as DNA: TGTGCCAGCAGTTACGGGGGACAGGCCTACGAGCAGTACTTC. The rearrangement joins TRBV6-5 to TRBJ2-7, with 8 bases lining up with TRBD1. With V trimmed by 2 bases and J by 2 bases, 2 bases remained unmatched. The CDR3 consists of 14 residues. From germline, CDR1 is MNHEY and CDR2 SVGAGI.

The gene calls are TRBV2 and TRBJ1-4; D is unclear. The CDR3 consists of 11 residues. Germline CDR1 is SNHLY and CDR2 is FYNNEI. V lost 1 base and J 10 bases, leaving 4 bases between the germline ends. The CDR3 DNA sequence: TGTGCCAGCAGTGAAGGCAGAAAACTGTTTTTT. Amino acid sequence: CASSEGRKLFF.

J is TRBJ2-2 and V is TRBV2; D is perhaps TRBD2 (6 bases). This CDR3 spans 14 amino acids. The germline V gene encodes CDR1 SNHLY and CDR2 FYNNEI. V was trimmed by 6 bases and J by 4 bases, leaving 12 bases between them. The CDR3 is CASSPMGGTGELFF. CDR3 nucleotides: TGTGCCAGCAGCCCCATGGGGGGCACCGGGGAGCTGTTTTTT.

The rearrangement joins TRBV15 to TRBJ2-3, with 10 nucleotides matching TRBD2. V lost 0 bases, J lost 7 bases, and 7 bases stayed unmatched. CDR3 length: 16 amino acids. The germline gives CDR1 LNHNV, CDR2 YYDKDF (reference sequence). The CDR3 reads CATSRDASGGAYTQYF. As DNA, the CDR3 is TGTGCCACCAGCAGAGATGCCAGCGGGGGGGCGTATACGCAGTATTTT.

The rearrangement uses TRBV6-1 and TRBJ2-1, with 12 bases that match TRBD2. The CDR3 spans 15 residues. CDR1 MNHNS and CDR2 SASEGT come from the germline V gene. Unmatched junction bases numbered 2, after V lost 6 bases and J lost 2 bases. CDR3 sequence (DNA): TGTGCCAGCAGCCGACTAGCGGGGGCCTACAATGAGCAGTTCTTC. This encodes CASSRLAGAYNEQFF.

The chain carries TRBV28 and TRBJ2-1; D might be TRBD2 (5 bases). V lost 1 base to trimming and J lost 8 bases, with 15 bases between them. The CDR3 length is 15 residues. The germline gives CDR1 MDHEN, CDR2 SYDVKM. CDR3 region: CASSLFIQRVDEQFF. CDR3 DNA sequence: TGTGCCAGCAGTTTATTCATCCAGAGGGTGGATGAGCAGTTCTTC.

The rearrangement links TRBV27 to TRBJ2-7; TRBD1 might be the D (6 bases). This CDR3 spans 18 amino acids. Germline values: CDR1 MNHEY, CDR2 SMNVEV (reference sequence). The V and J ends lost 2 bases and 5 bases respectively, with 25 bases between them. Written as DNA, the CDR3 is TGTGCCAGCAGTTTAGCGAGTATGGGGGCGGCCCCTGAACACGAGCAGTACTTC. Protein sequence: CASSLASMGAAPEHEQYF.

This clone was counted a few times. The J gene is TRBJ2-7, the V gene TRBV10-3; 9 bases match TRBD1. The V gene end was trimmed by 9 bases and the J gene end by 3 bases; junction bases not matched to a gene: 6. The CDR3 consists of 13 residues. Germline V gives CDR1 ENHRY, CDR2 SYGVKD. The CDR3 is CAITGGLDYEQYF. The CDR3 nucleotides are TGTGCCATTACAGGGGGCCTAGACTACGAGCAGTACTTC.

V is TRBV19 and J is TRBJ1-2; possibly TRBD1 for D (6 bases). Germline-derived CDR1 and CDR2 are LNHDA and SQIVND (reference sequence). The CDR3 extends over 13 amino acids. The ends were cut back, 0 bases at V and 7 bases at J, with 9 bases in the middle. CDR3 DNA sequence: TGTGCCAGTAGTATAGATCACAGGGCTGGCTACACCTTC. Residues: CASSIDHRAGYTF.

This rearrangement joins TRBV7-3 to TRBJ2-3; 8 bases align to TRBD2. With V trimmed by 6 bases and J by 0 bases, 5 bases remained unmatched. There are 15 residues in the CDR3. Germline assignment: CDR1 SGHTA and CDR2 FQGTGA. CDR3 DNA sequence: TGTGCCAGCAGTCGACTAGCGCTGAGCACAGATACGCAGTATTTT. Residues: CASSRLALSTDTQYF.